The rows below give T cell receptor beta chains drawn from one sample of a study of CD8 T cells in ankylosing spondylitis. Via MiXCR, TCRdb re-called the 5' RACE reads, giving one row per CDR3 protein. This repertoire shows approximately 440,000 distinct CDR3 sequences, 17% found once; its top ten account for 1%. Input material: blood, either unsorted or a sorted T cell fraction (not recorded which). All receptors come from a male donor with ankylosing spondylitis. Both conserved end residues are part of each CDR3. Fields, in order: V gene, clone size, J gene, D gene, CDR3 DNA, CDR3 protein. A D gene is named only where the DNA matches it firmly. Clone size is stated in some rows and not others, as once, few, many or a class when expanded.

V: TRBV12-3/TRBV12-4
size: many
J: TRBJ2-6
D: NA
DNA: TGTGCCAGCAGTTTTGGGGGCTCTGGGGCCAACGTCCTGACTTTC
CDR3: CASSFGGSGANVLTF

V: TRBV7-2
size: few
J: TRBJ2-3
D: NA
DNA: TGTGCCAGCAGCTTAGCGCGGGGGCTAGCGACAACTAGCACAGATACGCAGTATTTT
CDR3: CASSLARGLATTSTDTQYF

V: TRBV15
size: NA
J: TRBJ2-1
D: TRBD2
DNA: TGTGCCACCAGCAGAGAGCGGGGGGGCTATAATGAGCAGTTCTTC
CDR3: CATSRERGGYNEQFF

V: TRBV4-2
size: many
J: TRBJ2-1
D: NA
DNA: TGTGCCAGCAGCCAAGACAGGACCCTTCACAATGAGCAGTTCTTC
CDR3: CASSQDRTLHNEQFF

V: TRBV20-1
size: NA
J: TRBJ2-5
D: TRBD1
DNA: TGCAGTGCTTCCCCCGGGACAGGGGTTGACGAGACCCAGTACTTC
CDR3: CSASPGTGVDETQYF

V: TRBV29-1
size: NA
J: TRBJ2-1
D: NA
DNA: TGCAGCGTTGCTACGGGAATCGGGCTTTACAATGAGCAGTTCTTC
CDR3: CSVATGIGLYNEQFF

V: TRBV6-4
size: few
J: TRBJ1-5
D: TRBD1
DNA: TGTGCCAGCAGGGGTTCGGACAGGTCGCGGCAGCCCCAGCATTTT
CDR3: CASRGSDRSRQPQHF

V: TRBV6-1
size: many
J: TRBJ2-7
D: NA
DNA: TGTGCCAGCAAACAGGCAGGGCCCGGCGAGCAGTACTTC
CDR3: CASKQAGPGEQYF

V: TRBV20-1
size: few
J: TRBJ1-2
D: NA
DNA: TGCAGTGCGACCCTAGGGCGGGAGTATGGCTACACCTTC
CDR3: CSATLGREYGYTF

V: TRBV5-1
size: NA
J: TRBJ2-1
D: TRBD2
DNA: TGCGCCAGCAGCCGGTTGGGTAGCGGGGTGGGAAATGAGCAGTTCTTC
CDR3: CASSRLGSGVGNEQFF

V: TRBV10-3
size: NA
J: TRBJ2-3
D: TRBD2
DNA: TGTGCCATCAGTGGATTAGCGGGAGGGGGGCCAGATACGCAGTATTTT
CDR3: CAISGLAGGGPDTQYF

V: TRBV20-1
size: few
J: TRBJ2-1
D: NA
DNA: TGCAGTGCTAGAAGGGTTGTCACCTACAATGAGCAGTTCTTC
CDR3: CSARRVVTYNEQFF

V: TRBV5-1
size: many
J: TRBJ2-3
D: TRBD2
DNA: TGCGCCAGCAGCTTGCAGACTAGCGGAGGAGATACGCAGTATTTT
CDR3: CASSLQTSGGDTQYF

V: TRBV30
size: NA
J: TRBJ2-1
D: TRBD2
DNA: TGTGCCTGGAAAGTTGGGACTAGCGGGAGTCGGCAGTTCTTC
CDR3: CAWKVGTSGSRQFF

V: TRBV2
size: once
J: TRBJ1-1
D: NA
DNA: TGTGCCAGCAGTGAGGTTTCCAGGGGTAGCACTGAAGCTTTCTTT
CDR3: CASSEVSRGSTEAFF

V: TRBV6-1
size: many
J: TRBJ2-7
D: TRBD1
DNA: TGTGCCAGCAGTAGAAAACCGGGACAGGATTCCTACGAGCAGTACTTC
CDR3: CASSRKPGQDSYEQYF

V: TRBV6-2/TRBV6-3
size: many
J: TRBJ2-2
D: NA
DNA: TGTGCCAGCAGTCCTATACTAGCGAACACCGGGGAGCTGTTTTTT
CDR3: CASSPILANTGELFF

V: TRBV28
size: few
J: TRBJ1-5
D: NA
DNA: TGTGCCAGCAGCACCCCGCCCACGGGCAATCAGCCCCAGCATTTT
CDR3: CASSTPPTGNQPQHF

V: TRBV7-9
size: few
J: TRBJ1-5
D: NA
DNA: TGTGCCAGCAGCTTAGGGTCAGGGAGCAATCAGCCCCAGCATTTT
CDR3: CASSLGSGSNQPQHF

V: TRBV7-2
size: NA
J: TRBJ2-7
D: TRBD2
DNA: TGTGCCAGCAGCTTAGGGGCTAGCGGGATTATCTACGAGCAGTACTTC
CDR3: CASSLGASGIIYEQYF

V: TRBV12-3/TRBV12-4
size: many
J: TRBJ1-1
D: TRBD1
DNA: TGTGCCAGCAGCCCAAAGGACAGGGTGAACACTGAAGCTTTCTTT
CDR3: CASSPKDRVNTEAFF

V: TRBV4-2
size: NA
J: TRBJ1-1
D: NA
DNA: TGTGCCAGCAGCCCGGGTGGGGTTCGTACTGAAGCTTTCTTT
CDR3: CASSPGGVRTEAFF

V: TRBV30
size: NA
J: TRBJ1-3
D: NA
DNA: TGTGCCTGGAGTGTAGAAAACACCATATATTTT
CDR3: CAWSVENTIYF

V: TRBV20-1
size: many
J: TRBJ1-1
D: NA
DNA: TGCAGTGCTCCCGTTGGTATCACAGGGTGGACTGAAGCTTTCTTT
CDR3: CSAPVGITGWTEAFF

V: TRBV2
size: many
J: TRBJ2-2
D: NA
DNA: TGTGCCAGCAGTGATCGCGGCACCGGGGAGCTGTTTTTT
CDR3: CASSDRGTGELFF

V: TRBV4-3
size: NA
J: TRBJ2-7
D: NA
DNA: TGCGCCAGCAGCCAACAAACTAGTTACGAGCAGTACTTC
CDR3: CASSQQTSYEQYF

V: TRBV12-3/TRBV12-4
size: few
J: TRBJ2-1
D: NA
DNA: TGTGCCAGCAGGACGGGGGTCTCCTACAATGAGCAGTTCTTC
CDR3: CASRTGVSYNEQFF

V: TRBV29-1
size: NA
J: TRBJ2-2
D: TRBD1
DNA: TGCAGCGTTGAAACAGGGGATAACACCGGGGAGCTGTTTTTT
CDR3: CSVETGDNTGELFF

V: TRBV19
size: once
J: TRBJ2-3
D: NA
DNA: TGTGCCAGTAGTATCCAGGGGAAAAGCACAGATACGCAGTATTTT
CDR3: CASSIQGKSTDTQYF

V: TRBV27
size: few
J: TRBJ2-3
D: TRBD2
DNA: TGTGCCAGCAGTTTTAGCGGGAGGACAGATACGCAGTATTTT
CDR3: CASSFSGRTDTQYF

V: TRBV6-2/TRBV6-3
size: NA
J: TRBJ2-1
D: TRBD1
DNA: TGTGCCAGCAGCCACCTCGGACAGGGGGCGTACAATGAGCAGTTCTTC
CDR3: CASSHLGQGAYNEQFF